What follows describes a single TCR beta chain. Its antigen is as yet unknown. Repertoires were generated with immunoSEQ multiplex PCR, while TCRdb's copy carries only in-frame clones and drops some. Among about 45,000 clones, almost 65% were seen once, and the ten largest hold approximately 18%. Patients had chemo-refractory metastatic non-small-cell lung cancer and received focal radiation plus CTLA-4 blockade that used ipilimumab. The CDR3 spans 14 residues. Trimming pared 8 bases from V and 10 bases from J, leaving 25 bases between. Germline CDR1 and CDR2: SQVTM and ANQGSEA. The source of the sample is a study of radiotherapy plus CTLA-4 blockade in lung cancer. Background on the study: Around 19% of enrolled patients responded objectively, and about 30% had disease control.

Notes on the study in general: The best prediction of response reportedly came from early blood T cell clone dynamics, with interferon-beta. Expansion in blood of tumor-derived TCR clones was seen after radiotherapy plus ipilimumab.

Sequencing was performed on peripheral blood, taken from a patient treated with radiotherapy plus ipilimumab. This chain joins TRBV29-1 and TRBJ2-3; D possibly corresponds to TRBD2 (6 bases). This TCR derives from a human donor with non-small cell lung cancer who had a partial response to radiotherapy plus ipilimumab. DNA of the CDR3: TGCAGCTCCACCCCGGGACTTCACTCTTATCCGCAGTATTTT. Translating it yields CSSTPGLHSYPQYF.